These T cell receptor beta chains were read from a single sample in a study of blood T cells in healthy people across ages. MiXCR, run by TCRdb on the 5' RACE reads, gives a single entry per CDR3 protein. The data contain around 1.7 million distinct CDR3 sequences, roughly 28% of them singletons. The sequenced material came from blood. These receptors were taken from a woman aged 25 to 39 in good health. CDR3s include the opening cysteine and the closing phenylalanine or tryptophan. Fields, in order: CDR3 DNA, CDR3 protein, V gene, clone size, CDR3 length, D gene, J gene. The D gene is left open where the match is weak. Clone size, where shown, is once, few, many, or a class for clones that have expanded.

DNA: TGTGCCAGCAGCGTAGTAGTGGGGGGATACAATGAGCAGTTCTTC
CDR3: CASSVVVGGYNEQFF
V: TRBV9
size: few
length: 15
D: NA
J: TRBJ2-1

DNA: TGTGCCAGCTCACCACCGGATGGATATGGCTACACCTTC
CDR3: CASSPPDGYGYTF
V: TRBV18
size: few
length: 13
D: NA
J: TRBJ1-2

DNA: TGCAGTGCTAGAGACGGGGACAGGGGGCCAGAGACCCAGTACTTC
CDR3: CSARDGDRGPETQYF
V: TRBV20-1
size: few
length: 15
D: TRBD1
J: TRBJ2-5

DNA: TGTGCCAGCAGACCCCTACGGGCGGGGGACACAGATACGCAGTATTTT
CDR3: CASRPLRAGDTDTQYF
V: TRBV27
size: few
length: 16
D: TRBD2
J: TRBJ2-3

DNA: TGTGCCATCAGTGAGGGGGGACAGGGCCGCTCTGGGGCCAACGTCCTGACTTTC
CDR3: CAISEGGQGRSGANVLTF
V: TRBV10-3
size: NA
length: 18
D: TRBD1
J: TRBJ2-6

DNA: TGCAGTGCTAGAGCGCAACCGTTAAGTGCTATTGGCTACACCTTC
CDR3: CSARAQPLSAIGYTF
V: TRBV20-1
size: NA
length: 15
D: NA
J: TRBJ1-2

DNA: TGTGCCAGCAGTCAGCGGGCGAGAGAAGATACGCAGTATTTT
CDR3: CASSQRAREDTQYF
V: TRBV12-3/TRBV12-4
size: NA
length: 14
D: NA
J: TRBJ2-3

DNA: TGTGCCAGCACCCATGGTGGAACCCCCTACGAGCAGTACTTC
CDR3: CASTHGGTPYEQYF
V: TRBV28
size: NA
length: 14
D: NA
J: TRBJ2-7

DNA: TGTGCCAGCAGGGTAGCGGAACGGCGGACCGGGGAGCTGTTTTTT
CDR3: CASRVAERRTGELFF
V: TRBV12-3/TRBV12-4
size: few
length: 15
D: NA
J: TRBJ2-2

DNA: TGCAGTGCTAGTAGGCTAGCGGGGGTCTACGAGCAGTACTTC
CDR3: CSASRLAGVYEQYF
V: TRBV20-1
size: many
length: 14
D: TRBD2
J: TRBJ2-7

DNA: TGTGCCAGCAGCTTAACGGGGGCGAAGAACACTGAAGCTTTCTTT
CDR3: CASSLTGAKNTEAFF
V: TRBV7-2
size: NA
length: 15
D: NA
J: TRBJ1-1

DNA: TGTGCCAGCAGGGAAAGGGGGGCCAGCTCAGATACGCAGTATTTT
CDR3: CASRERGASSDTQYF
V: TRBV6-6
size: NA
length: 15
D: NA
J: TRBJ2-3